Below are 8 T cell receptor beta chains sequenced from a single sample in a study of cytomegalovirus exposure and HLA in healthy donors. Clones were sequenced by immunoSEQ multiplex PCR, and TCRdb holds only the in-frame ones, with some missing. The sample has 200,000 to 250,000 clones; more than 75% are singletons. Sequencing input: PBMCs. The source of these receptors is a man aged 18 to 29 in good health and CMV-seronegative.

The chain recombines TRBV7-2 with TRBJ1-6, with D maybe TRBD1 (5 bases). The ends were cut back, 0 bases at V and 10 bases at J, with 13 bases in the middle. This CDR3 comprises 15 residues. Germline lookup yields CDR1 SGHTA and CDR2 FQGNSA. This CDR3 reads CASSLAGRVESPLHF. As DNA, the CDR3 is TGTGCCAGCAGCTTAGCGGGCAGGGTGGAGTCACCCCTCCACTTT.

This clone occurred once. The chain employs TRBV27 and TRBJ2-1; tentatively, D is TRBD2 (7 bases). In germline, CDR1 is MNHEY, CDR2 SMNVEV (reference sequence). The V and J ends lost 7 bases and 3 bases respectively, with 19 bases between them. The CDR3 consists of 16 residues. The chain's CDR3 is CASNRGGVLYYNEQFF. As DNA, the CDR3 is TGTGCCAGCAATAGGGGGGGGGTACTATACTACAATGAGCAGTTCTTC.

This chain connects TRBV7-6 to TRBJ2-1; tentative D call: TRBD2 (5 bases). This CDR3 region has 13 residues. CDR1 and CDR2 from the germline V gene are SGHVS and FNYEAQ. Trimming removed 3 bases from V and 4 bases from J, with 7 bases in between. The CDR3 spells CASSLEAYNEQFF. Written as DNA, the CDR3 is TGTGCCAGCAGCTTGGAGGCTTACAATGAGCAGTTCTTC.

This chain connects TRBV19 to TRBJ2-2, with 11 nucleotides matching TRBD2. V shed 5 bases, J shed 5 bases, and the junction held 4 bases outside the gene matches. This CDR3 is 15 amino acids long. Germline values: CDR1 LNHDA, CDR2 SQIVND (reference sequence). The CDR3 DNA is TGTGCCAGTAGTTCCATAGCGGGAGGGACCGGGGAGCTGTTTTTT. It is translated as CASSSIAGGTGELFF.

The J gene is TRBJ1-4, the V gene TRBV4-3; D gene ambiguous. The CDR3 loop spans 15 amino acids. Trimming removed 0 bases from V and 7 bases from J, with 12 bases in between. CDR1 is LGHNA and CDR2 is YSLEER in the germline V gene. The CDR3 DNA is TGCGCCAGCAGCCAAGATCTGATGAGGCGTGAAAAACTGTTTTTT. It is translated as CASSQDLMRREKLFF.

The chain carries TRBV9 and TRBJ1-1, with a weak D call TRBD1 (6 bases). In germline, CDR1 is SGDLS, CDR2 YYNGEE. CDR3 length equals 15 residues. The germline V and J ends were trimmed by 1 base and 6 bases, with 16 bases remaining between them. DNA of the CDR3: TGTGCCAGCAGCGTACCGGGACAAACTCTTTCTGAAGCTTTCTTT. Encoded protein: CASSVPGQTLSEAFF.

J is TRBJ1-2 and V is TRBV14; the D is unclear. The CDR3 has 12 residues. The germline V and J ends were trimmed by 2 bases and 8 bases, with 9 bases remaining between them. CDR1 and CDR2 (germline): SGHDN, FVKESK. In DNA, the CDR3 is TGTGCCAGCAGCCAAACATGGGAGGGCTACACCTTC. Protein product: CASSQTWEGYTF.

CDR3 bases: TGTGCCAGCAGCTTAGCGGCAGGGTTTAAAGCTTTCTTT. It specifies CASSLAAGFKAFF. V gene TRBV11-2 combines with J gene TRBJ1-1; weak D call: TRBD1 (5 bases). The V end lost 1 base, the J end lost 9 bases, and 12 bases lay between the germline ends. The CDR3 runs to 13 residues. Per germline, CDR1 SGHAT and CDR2 FQNNGV.